This entry concerns a single T cell receptor (beta chain). Its target is not known. Hyperthyroidism, newly diagnosed and lasting under 2 months, affected patients aged 18 to 65. This entry comes from a study of T cells in Graves' hyperthyroidism and ophthalmopathy. Notes on the study in general: Most thyroid clonotypes expanded above 0.001 were also detected in blood.

Regions amplified from RNA transcripts were the TCR beta CDR3 regions. TCR CDR3 regions were first amplified by RT-PCR with HTBI primers. TCRdb re-analysed the multiplex PCR reads in MiXCR, keeping a single row per CDR3 protein. The sample lists almost 600,000 distinct CDR3 sequences, approximately 44% occurring once. The source of this sequence is a woman aged 18 to 35 with Graves' hyperthyroidism. Sequencing was performed on peripheral blood or thyroid tissue (not recorded which).

CDR3 DNA: TGTGCCAGCAGTTTAGTGGGACAGGGGGGAGATGAGCAGTACTTC. It translates to CASSLVGQGGDEQYF. V is TRBV27 and J is TRBJ2-7; TRBD1 matches 11 bases. The CDR3 extends over 15 amino acids. With 2 bases clipped from V and 7 bases from J, the junction kept 7 bases outside the gene matches. Germline V CDR1 and CDR2: MNHEY, SMNVEV (reference sequence).